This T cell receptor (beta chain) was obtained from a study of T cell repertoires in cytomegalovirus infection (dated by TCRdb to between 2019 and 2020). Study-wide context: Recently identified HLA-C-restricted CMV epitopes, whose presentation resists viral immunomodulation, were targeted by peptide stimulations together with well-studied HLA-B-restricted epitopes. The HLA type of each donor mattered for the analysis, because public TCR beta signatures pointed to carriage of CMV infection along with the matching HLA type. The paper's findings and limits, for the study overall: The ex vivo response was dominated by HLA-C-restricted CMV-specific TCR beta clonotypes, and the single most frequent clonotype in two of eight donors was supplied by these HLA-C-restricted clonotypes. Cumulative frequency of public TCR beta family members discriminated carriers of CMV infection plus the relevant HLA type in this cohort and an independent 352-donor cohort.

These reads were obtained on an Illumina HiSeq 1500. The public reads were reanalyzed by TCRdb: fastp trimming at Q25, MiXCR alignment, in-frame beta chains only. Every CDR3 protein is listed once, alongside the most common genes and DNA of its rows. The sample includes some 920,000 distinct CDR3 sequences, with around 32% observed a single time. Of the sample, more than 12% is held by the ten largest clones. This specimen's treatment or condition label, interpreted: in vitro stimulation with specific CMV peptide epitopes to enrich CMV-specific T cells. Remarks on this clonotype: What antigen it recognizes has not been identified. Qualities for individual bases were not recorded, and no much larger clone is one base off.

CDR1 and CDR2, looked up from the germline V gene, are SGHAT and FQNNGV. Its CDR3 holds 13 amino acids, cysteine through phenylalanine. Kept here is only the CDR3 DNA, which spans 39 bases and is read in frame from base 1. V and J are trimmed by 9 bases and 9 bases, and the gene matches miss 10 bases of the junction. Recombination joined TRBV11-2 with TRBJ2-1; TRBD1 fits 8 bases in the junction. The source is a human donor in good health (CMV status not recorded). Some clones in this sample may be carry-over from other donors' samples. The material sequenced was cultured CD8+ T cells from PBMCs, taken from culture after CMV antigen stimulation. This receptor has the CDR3 CASRSGTGGEQFF. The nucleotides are TGTGCCAGTCGGTCCGGGACAGGCGGTGAGCAGTTCTTC.